Listed below are T cell receptor beta chains from one sample, sequenced in a study of cytomegalovirus exposure and HLA in healthy donors. Assay used: immunoSEQ multiplex PCR; TCRdb lists only in-frame clones, some missing. The data hold over 150,000 clones, with approximately 86% observed a single time. The sequencing sample was made of PBMCs. These receptors were taken from a woman aged 18 to 35 in good health and CMV-seronegative. CDR3s include the opening cysteine and the closing phenylalanine or tryptophan. A D gene is named only where the DNA matches it firmly. Clone size is shown for a subset of rows, as once, few, many or a class of expanded clone.

v_call,j_call,clone_size,d_call,cdr3_nt,cdr3_aa
TRBV9,TRBJ2-7,once,.,TGTGCCAGCAGCGTAGACGGGAGTAAAACCTACGAGCAGTACTTC,CASSVDGSKTYEQYF
TRBV4-3,TRBJ1-2,.,.,TGCGCCAGCAGCCAAGCTCTAGACGGGAACTATGGCTACACCTTC,CASSQALDGNYGYTF
TRBV4-1,TRBJ1-1,.,TRBD1,TGCGCCAGCAGCCACCAGGACAGGGGCACTGAAGCTTTCTTT,CASSHQDRGTEAFF
TRBV5-4,TRBJ2-2,.,TRBD1,TGTGCCAGCAGCCACGGTCCACAGGGGGCCAACACCGGGGAGCTGTTTTTT,CASSHGPQGANTGELFF
TRBV13,TRBJ2-1,once,TRBD1,TGTGCCAGCGAGGGGACAGGCAATGAGCAGTTCTTC,CASEGTGNEQFF
TRBV9,TRBJ2-7,.,TRBD2,TGTGCCAGCAGCGCAACGGGACTAGCGGGAGACGAGCAGTACTTC,CASSATGLAGDEQYF
TRBV19,TRBJ2-7,.,TRBD2,TGTGCCAGTAGTATTAGCGGGGGAAGCTCCTACGAGCAGTACTTC,CASSISGGSSYEQYF
TRBV5-1,TRBJ2-4,.,TRBD2,TGCGCCAGTGGGACTAGTGGCAGTACGGACATTCAGTACTTC,CASGTSGSTDIQYF
TRBV27,TRBJ1-2,.,TRBD1,TGTGCCAGCGGCGACAGGGGGCGTTTTATTCTTGGCTACACCTTC,CASGDRGRFILGYTF
TRBV6-6,TRBJ2-7,few,TRBD2,TGTGCCAGCAGTTACGCGGCTAGCGGGTACGAGCAGTACTTC,CASSYAASGYEQYF
TRBV27,TRBJ2-5,once,.,TGTGCCAGCAGTCCTCGCGAGGCGGTAGGGAGCCAGTACTTC,CASSPREAVGSQYF
TRBV5-1,TRBJ2-7,once,.,TGCGCCAGCAGCTTGATTTCAGGGGAACCAGGCTACGAGCAGTACTTC,CASSLISGEPGYEQYF
TRBV9,TRBJ2-7,.,TRBD2,TGTGCCAGCAGCCTAAGAGATAGCGGGAGCTCCTACGAGCAGTACTTC,CASSLRDSGSSYEQYF
TRBV6-1,TRBJ1-2,.,TRBD1,TGTGCCAGCAGTGGCCGACAGGGAGACTATGGCTACACCTTC,CASSGRQGDYGYTF
TRBV25-1,TRBJ1-4,.,.,TGTGCCAGCAGTGGGGAGGGGTGGTATGAAAAACTGTTTTTT,CASSGEGWYEKLFF
TRBV7-6,TRBJ1-3,once,TRBD1,TGTGCCAGCAGCCCGTTAGTCGGAGCCGCAACAGGGGCTGGAAACACCATATATTTT,CASSPLVGAATGAGNTIYF
TRBV11-3,TRBJ2-3,.,TRBD2,TGTGCCAGCAGCCGGTCTAGCGGGAGGGCCCGGGGCACAGATACGCAGTATTTT,CASSRSSGRARGTDTQYF
TRBV6-4,TRBJ1-2,.,.,TGTGCCAGCAGTGACTCGGAGGGTGATGGCTACACCTTC,CASSDSEGDGYTF
TRBV30,TRBJ1-4,.,TRBD1,TGTGCCTGGAGTGCCGACAGGGCGGAAAAACTGTTTTTT,CAWSADRAEKLFF
TRBV27,TRBJ1-6,.,.,TGTGCCAGCAGTTTCCATTCTGGCGGATCACCCCTCCACTTT,CASSFHSGGSPLHF
TRBV6-1,TRBJ1-1,.,.,TGTGCCAGCGGAGACCCTAACAGGGATCGCACTGAAGCTTTCTTT,CASGDPNRDRTEAFF
TRBV27,TRBJ2-7,once,TRBD2,TGTGCCAGCAGTTTAGAGGGGACTAGCGGGGGCGAGCAGTACTTC,CASSLEGTSGGEQYF
TRBV5-4,TRBJ2-7,.,.,TGTGCCAGCAGCTCCCCAGGGGCCTACGAGCAGTACTTC,CASSSPGAYEQYF
TRBV7-2,TRBJ2-3,.,.,TGTGCCAGCAGCCTCCGACTTCTAGCGACAGATACGCAGTATTTT,CASSLRLLATDTQYF
TRBV10-1,TRBJ1-2,.,.,TGCGCCAGCAGTGCCGTTGCCAGGGGTTATGATGGCTACACCTTC,CASSAVARGYDGYTF
TRBV12-5,TRBJ2-7,.,.,TGTGCTAGCCGGACGGACTTTTACGAGCAGTACTTC,CASRTDFYEQYF
TRBV19,TRBJ2-2,.,TRBD1,TGTGCCAGTAAGGGGACAGGGGGTTTTAACACCGGGGAGCTGTTTTTT,CASKGTGGFNTGELFF
TRBV2,TRBJ2-1,.,.,TGTGCCACCAAGAAGGACAGTTACAATGAGCAGTTCTTC,CATKKDSYNEQFF
TRBV7-2,TRBJ2-1,.,TRBD2,TGTGCCAGCACTCTTGGCGGGGGGCAGCATGAGCAGTTCTTC,CASTLGGGQHEQFF
TRBV10-1,TRBJ2-1,.,TRBD2,TGCGCCAGCAGTGAGGCGGGAGGGCCGATGGATGAGCAGTTCTTC,CASSEAGGPMDEQFF
TRBV27,TRBJ2-4,once,.,TGTGCCAGCGCAGACTTAGCCAAAAACATTCAGTACTTC,CASADLAKNIQYF
TRBV9,TRBJ2-6,.,TRBD2,TGTGCCAGCAGCGCCCAGCGGGGGGGCCCGAGGGGGGCCAACGTCCTGACTTTC,CASSAQRGGPRGANVLTF
TRBV7-9,TRBJ1-1,.,.,TGTGCCAGCAGCTTAGCGCTGAGACACTCCTCCAATGGGAACACTGAAGCTTTCTTT,CASSLALRHSSNGNTEAFF
TRBV29-1,TRBJ2-1,.,TRBD2,TGCAGCGTTCGGGCGGGGGGGCCTAATGAGCAGTTCTTC,CSVRAGGPNEQFF
TRBV7-9,TRBJ2-7,.,.,TGTGCCAGCAGCTTAGGACAGCCCTGCGGCGAGCAGTACTTC,CASSLGQPCGEQYF
TRBV5-1,TRBJ1-1,once,TRBD1,TGCGCCAGCAGCTTCGGACAGGGAATGCAGATGCACACTGAAGCTTTCTTT,CASSFGQGMQMHTEAFF
TRBV2,TRBJ2-2,.,TRBD1,TGTGCCAGCAGTGAAGCCGGGACAGGGGGAATCGGGGAGCTGTTTTTT,CASSEAGTGGIGELFF
TRBV4-3,TRBJ1-5,.,.,TGCGCCAGCAGCCAAGAGGCAGCGGGGGTCGGACAGCCCCAGCATTTT,CASSQEAAGVGQPQHF
TRBV27,TRBJ1-6,.,.,TGTGCCAGCAGTTTCTTTAATTCACCCCTCCACTTT,CASSFFNSPLHF
TRBV19,TRBJ1-5,once,TRBD1,TGTGCCAGCCGTCATTTAACAGGGGAACAGCCCCAGCATTTT,CASRHLTGEQPQHF
TRBV27,TRBJ2-7,.,TRBD1,TGTGCCAGCAGTTTATCAGACGACAGGGATAGCTACGAGCAGTACTTC,CASSLSDDRDSYEQYF
TRBV15,TRBJ1-2,.,.,TGTGCCACCACCCCGGCCCGCGCAGGATATGGCTACACCTTC,CATTPARAGYGYTF
TRBV19,TRBJ2-3,.,TRBD2,TGTGCCAGTAGTTTAGGATTTGTGGGACTAGCGGGGAGAGATACGCAGTATTTT,CASSLGFVGLAGRDTQYF
TRBV11-1,TRBJ2-7,.,TRBD1,TGTGCCAGCAGCCCCCGGGACAGGGACCACGAGCAGTACTTC,CASSPRDRDHEQYF
TRBV6-6,TRBJ2-7,.,.,TGTGCCAGCAGCCCGGGACGGCTTGGAGGGGTAGAGCAGTACTTC,CASSPGRLGGVEQYF
TRBV6-5,TRBJ2-6,.,TRBD1,TGTGCCAGCAGTTCTGGACAGGGGGAGAGGACCAACGTCCTGACTTTC,CASSSGQGERTNVLTF
TRBV5-1,TRBJ1-4,.,.,TGCGCCAGCAGCTTGGTTTCGGGGGGAGAGGGTGAAAAACTGTTTTTT,CASSLVSGGEGEKLFF
TRBV2,TRBJ2-7,.,TRBD1,TGTGCCAGCAGTGGGCAGGGGGTTTACTACGAGCAGTACTTC,CASSGQGVYYEQYF
TRBV27,TRBJ2-1,.,.,TGTGCCAGCAGTTTAAGGAGGGAGGCCCTTCAGGAGCAGTTCTTC,CASSLRREALQEQFF